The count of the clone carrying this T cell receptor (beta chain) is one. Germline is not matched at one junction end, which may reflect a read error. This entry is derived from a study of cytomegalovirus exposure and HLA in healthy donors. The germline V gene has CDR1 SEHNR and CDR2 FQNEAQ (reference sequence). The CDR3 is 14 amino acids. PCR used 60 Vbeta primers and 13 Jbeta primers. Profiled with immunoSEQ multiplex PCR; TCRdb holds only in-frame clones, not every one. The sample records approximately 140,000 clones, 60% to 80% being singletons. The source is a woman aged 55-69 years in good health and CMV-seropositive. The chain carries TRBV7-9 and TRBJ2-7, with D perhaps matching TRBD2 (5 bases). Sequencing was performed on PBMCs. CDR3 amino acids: CSSSKEGPAYEQYF. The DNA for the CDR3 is TGTTCCAGCAGCAAAGAGGGCCCTGCCTACGAGCAGTACTTC.